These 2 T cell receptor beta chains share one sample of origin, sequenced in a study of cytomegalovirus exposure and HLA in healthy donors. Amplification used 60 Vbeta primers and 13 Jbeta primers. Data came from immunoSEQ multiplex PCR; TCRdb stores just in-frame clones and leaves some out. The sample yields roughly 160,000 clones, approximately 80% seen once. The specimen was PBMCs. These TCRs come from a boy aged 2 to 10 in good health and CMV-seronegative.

CDR3 sequence: CASSFSVGGSSTDTQYF. CDR3 in DNA: TGCGCCAGCAGCTTTTCCGTGGGGGGTTCTAGCACAGATACGCAGTATTTT. The chain links TRBV5-1 to TRBJ2-3; tentative D call: TRBD2 (6 bases). V lost 2 bases and J 0 bases, leaving 16 bases between the germline ends. CDR3 size: 17 residues. Germline CDR1 reads SGHRS; CDR2 reads YFSETQ.

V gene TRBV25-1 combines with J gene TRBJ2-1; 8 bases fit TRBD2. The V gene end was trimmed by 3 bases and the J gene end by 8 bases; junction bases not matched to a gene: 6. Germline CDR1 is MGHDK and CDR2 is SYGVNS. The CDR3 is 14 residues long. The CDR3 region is CASSDSGGPYEQFF. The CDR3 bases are TGTGCCAGCAGTGACTCGGGAGGGCCGTATGAGCAGTTCTTC.